The 10 T cell receptor beta chains reported below all come from one sample, sequenced in a study of blood T cells in healthy people across ages. A J-beta primer mix and a sample-barcoded 5' primer were used in a second PCR of about 7 to 11 cycles. TCRdb used MiXCR to reprocess the 5' RACE reads, holding one entry per CDR3 protein. The table records some 890,000 distinct CDR3 sequences, 25% to 35% of them present only once. These data were also filed under a second study, of T cells of mothers and their children.

The sample was blood. The receptors originated from a middle-aged woman in good health.

V is TRBV9 and J is TRBJ2-1; D is possibly TRBD1 (6 bases). Germline CDR1 reads SGDLS; CDR2 reads YYNGEE. V dropped 3 bases and J dropped 0 bases, with 13 bases sitting between them. The CDR3 is made up of 16 amino acids. The CDR3 is CASSAGQNPSYNEQFF. CDR3 nucleotide sequence: TGTGCCAGCAGCGCAGGACAGAATCCCTCCTACAATGAGCAGTTCTTC.

The genes are TRBV4-2 and TRBJ1-5; D is possibly TRBD1 (5 bases). The CDR3 is 19 residues long. V lost 0 bases and J 0 bases, leaving 18 bases between the germline ends. Per germline, CDR1 LGHNA and CDR2 YNFKEQ. CDR3 DNA sequence: TGTGCCAGCAGCCAAGATGCGGGGGACGATGGTTATAGCAATCAGCCCCAGCATTTT. Amino acids: CASSQDAGDDGYSNQPQHF.

The CDR3 DNA reads TGTGCCAGCAGCCCCCGACAGGGTGCAAACATGAACACTGAAGCTTTCTTT. This encodes CASSPRQGANMNTEAFF. V and J are TRBV9 and TRBJ1-1; the match to TRBD1 covers 7 bases. Per germline, CDR1 SGDLS and CDR2 YYNGEE. After removal of 4 bases from V and 0 bases from J, the junction contained 12 bases not matched to a gene. The CDR3 contains 17 residues.

V gene TRBV6-6 combines with J gene TRBJ2-3; no clear D gene. The germline CDR1 and CDR2 sequences are MNHNY and SVGAGI (reference sequence). V dropped 8 bases and J dropped 2 bases, with 8 bases sitting between them. This CDR3 comprises 12 residues. CDR3 nucleotides: TGTGCCAGCCAGGAGTACACAGATACGCAGTATTTT. This translates into CASQEYTDTQYF.

The V call is TRBV15, the J call TRBJ2-1, with TRBD1 matching over 7 bases. V trimming: 3 bases; J trimming: 0 bases; junction bases outside the gene matches: 11. The germline gives CDR1 LNHNV, CDR2 YYDKDF (reference sequence). The CDR3 runs 18 residues. This CDR3 reads CATSRYFDRASSYNEQFF. Here the CDR3 DNA reads TGTGCCACCAGCAGGTATTTTGACAGGGCCAGCTCCTACAATGAGCAGTTCTTC.

The V and J genes are TRBV14 and TRBJ1-2; D remains ambiguous. In germline, CDR1 is SGHDN, CDR2 FVKESK. This CDR3 has 13 residues. V lost 3 bases to trimming and J lost 2 bases, with 7 bases between them. CDR3 sequence: CASSQAVNYGYTF. CDR3 coding DNA: TGTGCCAGCAGCCAGGCGGTCAACTATGGCTACACCTTC.

With regard to this clonotype: One base away lies a much larger clone, so this may be a sequencing read error. The chain joins TRBV29-1 to TRBJ2-1; D is perhaps TRBD1 (5 bases). V lost 2 bases, J lost 13 bases, and 15 bases lay in between. The germline CDR1 and CDR2 sequences are SQVTM and ANQGSEA. The CDR3 contains 12 residues. CDR3 residues: CSVETGEKTQFF. DNA for the CDR3: TGCAGCGTTGAAACAGGTGAAAAGACCCAGTTCTTC.

The rearrangement links TRBV27 to TRBJ2-1, with 9 bases identical to TRBD1. The V gene's germline CDR1 is MNHEY and CDR2 SMNVEV (reference sequence). The CDR3 length is 12 residues. After removal of 6 bases from V and 15 bases from J, the junction contained 9 bases not matched to a gene. DNA of the CDR3: TGTGCCAGCAGGCCCACAGGGGGCTCGCTGTTCTTC. Its translation: CASRPTGGSLFF.

In its sample, this clonotype was seen a few times. The chain links TRBV2 to TRBJ2-1; 9 nucleotides line up with TRBD1. The germline gives CDR1 SNHLY, CDR2 FYNNEI. The CDR3 length is 16 residues. Trimming took 4 bases from V and 3 from J; bases not matched to a gene: 7. The DNA for the CDR3 is TGTGCCAGCAGTGGACCGGGACAGGGTATCTACAATGAGCAGTTCTTC. Amino acids: CASSGPGQGIYNEQFF.

In regard to this clonotype: Relative to the germline gene, one junction end is altered; a read error may explain this. The chain carries TRBV12-3 or TRBV12-4 and TRBJ2-3; no definite D call. CDR3 size: 12 residues. The CDR3 is CASRVRTDAQYF. CDR3 in DNA: TGTGCCAGCAGAGTTCGTACAGATGCGCAGTATTTT.